This T cell receptor (beta chain) was sequenced in a study of identifying expanded T cells in peripheral blood. TCRdb's copy holds only in-frame clones and misses some; the assay was immunoSEQ multiplex PCR. The sample lists about 100,000 clones; around nine tenths were seen once. This CDR3 has 13 amino acids. Germline V gives CDR1 GTSNPN, CDR2 SVGIG (reference sequence). Deletions cut 3 bases from V and 5 bases from J, with 13 bases between. The chain combines TRBV30 with TRBJ1-2; D is possibly TRBD1 (5 bases). The clonotype comes from a person between 18 and 69 years old in good health. The specimen was blood. Written as DNA, the CDR3 is TGTGCCTGGAGCGAAGGGGAACGATATGGCTACACCTTC. Translated: CAWSEGERYGYTF.